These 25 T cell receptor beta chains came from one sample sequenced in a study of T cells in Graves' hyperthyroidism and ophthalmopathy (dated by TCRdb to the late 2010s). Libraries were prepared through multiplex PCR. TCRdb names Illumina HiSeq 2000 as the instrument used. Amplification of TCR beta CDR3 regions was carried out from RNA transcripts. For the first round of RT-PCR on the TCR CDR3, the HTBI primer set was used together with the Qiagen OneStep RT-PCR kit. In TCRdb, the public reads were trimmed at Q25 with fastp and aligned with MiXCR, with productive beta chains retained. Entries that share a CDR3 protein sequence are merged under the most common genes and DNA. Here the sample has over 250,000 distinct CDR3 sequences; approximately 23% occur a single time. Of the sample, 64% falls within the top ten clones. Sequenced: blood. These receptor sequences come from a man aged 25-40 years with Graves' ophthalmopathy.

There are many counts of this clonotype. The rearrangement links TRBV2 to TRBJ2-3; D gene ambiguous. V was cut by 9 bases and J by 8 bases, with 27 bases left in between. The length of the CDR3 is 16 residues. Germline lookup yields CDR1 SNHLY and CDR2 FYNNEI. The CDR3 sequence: CASNHPLREPRGTQYF. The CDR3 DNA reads TGTGCCAGTAACCACCCCTTACGAGAGCCCCGAGGTACGCAGTATTTT.

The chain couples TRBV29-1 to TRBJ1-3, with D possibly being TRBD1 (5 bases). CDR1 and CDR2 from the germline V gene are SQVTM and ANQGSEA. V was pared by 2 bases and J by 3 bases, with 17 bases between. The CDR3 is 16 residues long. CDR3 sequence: CSVESPQGRYGNTIYF. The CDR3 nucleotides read TGCAGCGTTGAATCGCCCCAGGGCAGGTATGGAAACACCATATATTTT.

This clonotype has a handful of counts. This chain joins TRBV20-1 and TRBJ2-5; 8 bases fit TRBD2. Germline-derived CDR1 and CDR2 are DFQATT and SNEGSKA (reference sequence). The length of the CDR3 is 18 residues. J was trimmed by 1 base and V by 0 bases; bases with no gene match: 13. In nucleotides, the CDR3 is TGCAGTGCTAGAGATCTCGGGCCCGGACTAGCCCTCCAAGAGACCCAGTACTTC. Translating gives CSARDLGPGLALQETQYF.

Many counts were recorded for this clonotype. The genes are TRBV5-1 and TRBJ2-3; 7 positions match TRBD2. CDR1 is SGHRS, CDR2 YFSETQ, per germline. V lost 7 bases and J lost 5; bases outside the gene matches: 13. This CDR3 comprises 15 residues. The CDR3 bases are TGCGCCAGCCGCCGGGGGGACGGGATGGGAGATACGCAGTATTTT. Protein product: CASRRGDGMGDTQYF.

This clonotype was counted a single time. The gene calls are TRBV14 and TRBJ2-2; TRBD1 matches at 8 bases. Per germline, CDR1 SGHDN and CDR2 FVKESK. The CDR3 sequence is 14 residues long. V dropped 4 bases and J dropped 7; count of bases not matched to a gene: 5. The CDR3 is CASSPRGHGGELFF. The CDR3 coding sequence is TGTGCCAGCAGCCCCAGGGGGCACGGCGGGGAGCTGTTTTTT.

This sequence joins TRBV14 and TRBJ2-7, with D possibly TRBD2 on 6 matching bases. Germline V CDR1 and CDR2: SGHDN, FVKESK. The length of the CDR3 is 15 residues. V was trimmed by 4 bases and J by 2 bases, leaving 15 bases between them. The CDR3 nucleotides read TGTGCCAGCAGCCTTCGGCGGGAAGGGACCTACGAGCAGTACTTC. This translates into CASSLRREGTYEQYF. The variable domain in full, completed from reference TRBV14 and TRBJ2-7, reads EAGVTQFPSHSVIEKGQTVTLRCDPISGHDNLYWYRRVMGKEIKFLLHFVKESKQDESGMPNNRFLAERTGGTYSTLKVQPAELEDSGVYFCASSLRREGTYEQYFGPGTRLTVT.

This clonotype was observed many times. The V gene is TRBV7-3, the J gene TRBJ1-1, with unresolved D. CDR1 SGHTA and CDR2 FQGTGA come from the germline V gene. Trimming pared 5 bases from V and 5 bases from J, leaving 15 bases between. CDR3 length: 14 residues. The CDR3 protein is CASSPEGAGTEAFF. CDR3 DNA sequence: TGTGCCAGCAGCCCTGAGGGAGCGGGAACTGAAGCTTTCTTT.

CDR3 amino acids: CASSYSWASDRETQYF. The CDR3 DNA reads as TGTGCCAGCAGTTACTCCTGGGCTAGCGACAGAGAGACCCAGTACTTC. This rearrangement joins TRBV6-5 to TRBJ2-5; possibly TRBD2 for D (6 bases). The germline V and J ends were trimmed by 0 bases and 4 bases, with 15 bases remaining between them. The CDR3 consists of 16 residues. CDR1 is MNHEY and CDR2 is SVGAGI in the germline V gene.

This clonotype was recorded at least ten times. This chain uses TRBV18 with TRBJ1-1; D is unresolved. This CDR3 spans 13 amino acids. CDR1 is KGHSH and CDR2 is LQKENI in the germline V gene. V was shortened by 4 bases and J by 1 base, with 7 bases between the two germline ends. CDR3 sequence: CASSRAKNTEAFF. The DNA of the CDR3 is TGTGCCAGCTCACGAGCAAAGAACACTGAAGCTTTCTTT.

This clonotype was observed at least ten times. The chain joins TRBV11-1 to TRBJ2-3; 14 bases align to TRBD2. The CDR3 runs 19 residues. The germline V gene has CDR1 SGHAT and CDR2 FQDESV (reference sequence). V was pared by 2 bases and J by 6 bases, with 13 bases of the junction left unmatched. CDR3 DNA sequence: TGTGCCAGCAGCTTATCTTTCGTCGGACTAGCGGGAGGTGACGATACGCAGTATTTT. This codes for CASSLSFVGLAGGDDTQYF.

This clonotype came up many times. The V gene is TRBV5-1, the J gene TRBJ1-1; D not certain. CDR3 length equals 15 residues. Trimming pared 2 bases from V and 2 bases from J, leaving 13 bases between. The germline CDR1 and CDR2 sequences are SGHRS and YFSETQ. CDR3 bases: TGCGCCAGCAGCTTCGGTTCGTCGGCTAACACTGAAGCTTTCTTT. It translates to CASSFGSSANTEAFF. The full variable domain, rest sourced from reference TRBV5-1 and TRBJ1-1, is KAGVTQTPRYLIKTRGQQVTLSCSPISGHRSVSWYQQTPGQGLQFLFEYFSETQRNKGNFPGRFSGRQFSNSRSEMNVSTLELGDSALYLCASSFGSSANTEAFFGQGTRLTVV.

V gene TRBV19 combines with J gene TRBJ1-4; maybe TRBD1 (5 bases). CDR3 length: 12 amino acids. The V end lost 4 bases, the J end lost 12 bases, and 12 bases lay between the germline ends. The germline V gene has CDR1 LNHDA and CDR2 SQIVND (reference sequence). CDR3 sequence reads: CASSTQGFQLFF. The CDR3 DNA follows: TGTGCCAGTAGTACCCAGGGATTTCAACTGTTTTTT.

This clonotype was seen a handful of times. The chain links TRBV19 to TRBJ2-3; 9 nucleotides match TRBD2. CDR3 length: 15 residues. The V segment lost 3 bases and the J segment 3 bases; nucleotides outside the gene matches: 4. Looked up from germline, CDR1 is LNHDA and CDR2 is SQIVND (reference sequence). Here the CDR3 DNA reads TGTGCCAGTAGTATGGCTAGCGGGACGACAGATACGCAGTATTTT. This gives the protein CASSMASGTTDTQYF.

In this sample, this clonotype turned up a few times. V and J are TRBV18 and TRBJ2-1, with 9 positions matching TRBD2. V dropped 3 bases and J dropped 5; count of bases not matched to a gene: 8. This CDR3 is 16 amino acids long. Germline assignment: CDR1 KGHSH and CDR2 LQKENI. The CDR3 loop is CASSPAGSGRDNEQFF. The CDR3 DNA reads TGTGCCAGCTCACCCGCGGGTAGCGGGAGAGACAATGAGCAGTTCTTC.

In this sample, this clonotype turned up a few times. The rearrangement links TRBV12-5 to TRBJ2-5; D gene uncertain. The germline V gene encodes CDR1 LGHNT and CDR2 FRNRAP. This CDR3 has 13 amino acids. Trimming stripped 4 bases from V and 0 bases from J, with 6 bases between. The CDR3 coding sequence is TGTGCTAGTGGTTCCCGAAACCAAGAGACCCAGTACTTC. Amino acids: CASGSRNQETQYF.

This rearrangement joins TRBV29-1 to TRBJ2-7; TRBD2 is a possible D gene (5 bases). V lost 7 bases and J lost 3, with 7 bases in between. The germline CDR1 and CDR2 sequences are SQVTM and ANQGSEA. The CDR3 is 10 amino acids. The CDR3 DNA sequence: TGCAGCGCCCGGGACTACGAGCAGTACTTC. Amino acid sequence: CSARDYEQYF.

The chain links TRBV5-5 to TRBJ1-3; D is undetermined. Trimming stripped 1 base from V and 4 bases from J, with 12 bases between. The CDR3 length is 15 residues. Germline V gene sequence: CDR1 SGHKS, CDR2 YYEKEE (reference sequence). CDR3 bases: TGTGCCAGCAGCTTGTGGTTCGAGACGGGAAACACCATATATTTT. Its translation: CASSLWFETGNTIYF.

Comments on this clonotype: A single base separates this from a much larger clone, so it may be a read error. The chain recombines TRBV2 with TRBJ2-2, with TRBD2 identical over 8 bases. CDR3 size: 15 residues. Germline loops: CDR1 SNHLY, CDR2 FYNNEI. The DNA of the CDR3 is TGTGCCAGCAAGAACAGCGGGAGTCGGTCCGGGGAGCCGTTTTTT. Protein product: CASKNSGSRSGEPFF.

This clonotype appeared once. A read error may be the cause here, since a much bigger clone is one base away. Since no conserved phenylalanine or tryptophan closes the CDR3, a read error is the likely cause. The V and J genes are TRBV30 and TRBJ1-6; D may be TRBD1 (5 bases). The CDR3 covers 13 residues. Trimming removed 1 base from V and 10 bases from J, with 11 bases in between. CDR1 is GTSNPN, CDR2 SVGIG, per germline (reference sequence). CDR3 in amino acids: CAWSEGTGSPLHL. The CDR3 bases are TGTGCCTGGAGTGAAGGGACTGGGTCACCCCTCCACCTT.

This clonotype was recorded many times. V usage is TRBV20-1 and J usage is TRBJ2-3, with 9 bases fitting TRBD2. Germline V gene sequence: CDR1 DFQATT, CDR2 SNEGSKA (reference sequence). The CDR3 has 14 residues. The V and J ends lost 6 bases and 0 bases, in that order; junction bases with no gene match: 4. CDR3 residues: CSAVGLASTDTQYF. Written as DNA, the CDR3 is TGCAGTGCCGTCGGACTAGCGAGCACAGATACGCAGTATTTT.

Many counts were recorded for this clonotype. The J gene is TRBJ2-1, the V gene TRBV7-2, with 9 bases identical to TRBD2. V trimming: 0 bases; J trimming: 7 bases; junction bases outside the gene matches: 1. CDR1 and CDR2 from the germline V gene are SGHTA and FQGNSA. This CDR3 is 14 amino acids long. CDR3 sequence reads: CASSLAAGGNEQFF. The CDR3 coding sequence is TGTGCCAGCAGCTTAGCGGCGGGGGGGAATGAGCAGTTCTTC.

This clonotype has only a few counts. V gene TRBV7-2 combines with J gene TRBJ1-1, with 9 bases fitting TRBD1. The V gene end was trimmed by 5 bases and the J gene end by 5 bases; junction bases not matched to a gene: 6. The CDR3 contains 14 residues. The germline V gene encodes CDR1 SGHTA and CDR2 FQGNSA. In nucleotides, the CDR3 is TGTGCCAGCAGCGGAACAGGGGGCGGGACTGAAGCTTTCTTT. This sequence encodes CASSGTGGGTEAFF.

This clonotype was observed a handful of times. DNA for the CDR3: TGTGCCAGCAGTTCGAGAGGGACTCCATTTAATCACCCCTACGAGCAGTACTTC. This gives the protein CASSSRGTPFNHPYEQYF. The chain uses TRBV27 and TRBJ2-7; possible D gene TRBD2, 6 bases. Per the germline V gene, CDR1 is MNHEY and CDR2 is SMNVEV (reference sequence). The CDR3 extends over 18 amino acids. The V and J ends lost 4 bases and 2 bases respectively, with 24 bases between them.

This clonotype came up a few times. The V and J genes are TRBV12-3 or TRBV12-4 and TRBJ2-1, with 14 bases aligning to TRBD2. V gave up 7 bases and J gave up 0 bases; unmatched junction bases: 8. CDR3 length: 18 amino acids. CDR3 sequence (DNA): TGTGCCAGCACCGGACTAGCGGGAGGTCGTGACTCCTACAATGAGCAGTTCTTC. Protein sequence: CASTGLAGGRDSYNEQFF.

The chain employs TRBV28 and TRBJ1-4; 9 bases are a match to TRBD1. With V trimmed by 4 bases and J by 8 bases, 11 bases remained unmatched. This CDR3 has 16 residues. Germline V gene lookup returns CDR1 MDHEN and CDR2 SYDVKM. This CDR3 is CASSSPGTGRREKLFF. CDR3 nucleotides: TGTGCCAGCAGTTCTCCCGGGACAGGGAGACGAGAAAAACTGTTTTTT.